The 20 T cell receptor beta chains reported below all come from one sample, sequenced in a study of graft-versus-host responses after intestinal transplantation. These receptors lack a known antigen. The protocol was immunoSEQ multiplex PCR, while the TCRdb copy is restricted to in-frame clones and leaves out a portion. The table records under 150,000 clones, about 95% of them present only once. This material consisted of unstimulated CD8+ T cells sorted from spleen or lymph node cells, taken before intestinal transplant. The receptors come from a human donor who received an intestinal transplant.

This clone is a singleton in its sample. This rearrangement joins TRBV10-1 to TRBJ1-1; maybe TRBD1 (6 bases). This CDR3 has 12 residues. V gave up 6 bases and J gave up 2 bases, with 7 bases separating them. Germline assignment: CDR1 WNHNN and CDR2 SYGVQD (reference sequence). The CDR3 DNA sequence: TGCGCCAGCAGCGGGACAAACACTGAAGCTTTCTTT. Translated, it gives CASSGTNTEAFF.

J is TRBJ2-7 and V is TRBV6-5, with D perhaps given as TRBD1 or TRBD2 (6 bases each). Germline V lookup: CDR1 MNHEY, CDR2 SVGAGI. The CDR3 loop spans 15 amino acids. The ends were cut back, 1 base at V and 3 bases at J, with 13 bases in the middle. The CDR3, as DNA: TGTGCCAGCAGTTACTGGGGGGCGAGGGGCTACGAGCAGTACTTC. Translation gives CASSYWGARGYEQYF.

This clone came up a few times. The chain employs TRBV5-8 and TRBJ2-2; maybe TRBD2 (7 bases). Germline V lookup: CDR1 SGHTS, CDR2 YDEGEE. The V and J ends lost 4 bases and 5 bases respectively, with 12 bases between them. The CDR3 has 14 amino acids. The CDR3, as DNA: TGTGCCAGCAGCACGGGGGGCGGGACCGGGGAGCTGTTTTTT. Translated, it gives CASSTGGGTGELFF.

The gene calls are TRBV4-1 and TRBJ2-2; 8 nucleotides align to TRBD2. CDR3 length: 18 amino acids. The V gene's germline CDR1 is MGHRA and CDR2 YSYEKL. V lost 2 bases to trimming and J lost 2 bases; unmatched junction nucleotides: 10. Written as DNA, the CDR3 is TGCGCCAGCAGCCAACCCCCGCCGGGGGGGAGAAACACCGGGGAGCTGTTTTTT. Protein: CASSQPPPGGRNTGELFF.

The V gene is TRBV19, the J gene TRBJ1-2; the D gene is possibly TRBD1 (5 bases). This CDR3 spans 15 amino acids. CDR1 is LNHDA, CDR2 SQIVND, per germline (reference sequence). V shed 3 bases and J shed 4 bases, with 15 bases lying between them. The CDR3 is CASSILLGGIYGYTF. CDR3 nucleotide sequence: TGTGCCAGTAGTATCCTCCTCGGGGGGATCTATGGCTACACCTTC.

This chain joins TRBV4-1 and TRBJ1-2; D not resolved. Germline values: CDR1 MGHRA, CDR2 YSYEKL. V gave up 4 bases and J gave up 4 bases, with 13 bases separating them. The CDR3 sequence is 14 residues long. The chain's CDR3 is CASSPQQSTYGYTF. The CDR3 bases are TGCGCCAGCAGCCCCCAACAGAGTACCTATGGCTACACCTTC.

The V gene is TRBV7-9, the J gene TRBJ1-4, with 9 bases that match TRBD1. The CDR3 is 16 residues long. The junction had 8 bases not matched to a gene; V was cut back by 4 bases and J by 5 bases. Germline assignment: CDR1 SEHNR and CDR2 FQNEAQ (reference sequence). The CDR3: CASSYSRQGDNEKLFF. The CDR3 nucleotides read TGTGCCAGCAGCTATTCAAGACAGGGGGACAATGAAAAACTGTTTTTT. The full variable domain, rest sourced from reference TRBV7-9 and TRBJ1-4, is DTGVSQNPRHKITKRGQNVTFRCDPISEHNRLYWYRQTLGQGPEFLTYFQNEAQLEKSRLLSDRFSAERPKGSFSTLEIQRTEQGDSAMYLCASSYSRQGDNEKLFFGSGTQLSVL.

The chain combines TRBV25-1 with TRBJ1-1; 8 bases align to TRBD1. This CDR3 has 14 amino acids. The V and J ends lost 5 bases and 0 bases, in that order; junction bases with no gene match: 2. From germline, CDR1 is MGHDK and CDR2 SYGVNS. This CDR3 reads CASSSGGMNTEAFF. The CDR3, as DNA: TGTGCCAGCAGTTCAGGGGGCATGAACACTGAAGCTTTCTTT. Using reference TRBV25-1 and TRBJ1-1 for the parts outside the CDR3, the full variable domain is EADIYQTPRYLVIGTGKKITLECSQTMGHDKMYWYQQDPGMELHLIHYSYGVNSTEKGDLSSESTVSRIRTEHFPLTLESARPSHTSQYLCASSSGGMNTEAFFGQGTRLTVV.

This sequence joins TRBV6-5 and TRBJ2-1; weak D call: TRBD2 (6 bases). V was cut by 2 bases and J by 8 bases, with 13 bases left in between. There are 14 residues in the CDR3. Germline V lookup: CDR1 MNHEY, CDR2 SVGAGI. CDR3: CASSYAGLYDEQFF. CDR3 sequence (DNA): TGTGCCAGCAGTTACGCGGGACTTTACGATGAGCAGTTCTTC.

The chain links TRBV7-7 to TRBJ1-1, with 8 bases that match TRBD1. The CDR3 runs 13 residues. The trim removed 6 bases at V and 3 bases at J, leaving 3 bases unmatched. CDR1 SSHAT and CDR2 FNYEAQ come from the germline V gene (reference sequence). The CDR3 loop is CASRQQGDTEAFF. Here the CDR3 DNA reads TGTGCCAGCAGGCAACAGGGGGACACTGAAGCTTTCTTT.

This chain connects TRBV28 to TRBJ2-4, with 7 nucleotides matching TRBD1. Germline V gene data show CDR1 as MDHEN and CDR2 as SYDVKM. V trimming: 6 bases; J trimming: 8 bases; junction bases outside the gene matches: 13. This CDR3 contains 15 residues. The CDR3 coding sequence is TGTGCCAGCAGCCTCTTCCAAACCACAGGGGACATTCAGTACTTC. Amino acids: CASSLFQTTGDIQYF.

This CDR3 is CASSYSPTHSYNEQFF. CDR3 coding DNA: TGTGCCAGCAGTTACTCCCCGACACACTCCTACAATGAGCAGTTCTTC. This chain connects TRBV6-5 to TRBJ2-1; D remains ambiguous. The V end lost 0 bases, the J end lost 0 bases, and 9 bases lay between the germline ends. Germline V gene lookup returns CDR1 MNHEY and CDR2 SVGAGI. The CDR3 length is 16 residues.

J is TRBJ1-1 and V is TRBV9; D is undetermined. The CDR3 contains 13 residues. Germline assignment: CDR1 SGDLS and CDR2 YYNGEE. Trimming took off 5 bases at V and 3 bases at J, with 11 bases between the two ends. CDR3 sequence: CASSRERYTEAFF. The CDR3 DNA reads TGTGCCAGCAGTAGGGAAAGGTACACTGAAGCTTTCTTT.

DNA of the CDR3: TGTGCCTGGAGTGTACATGAGGGTGAAAAACTGTTTTTT. Its translation: CAWSVHEGEKLFF. V usage is TRBV30 and J usage is TRBJ1-4, with D unclear. Germline lookup yields CDR1 GTSNPN and CDR2 SVGIG (reference sequence). This CDR3 has 13 residues. With 0 bases removed from V and 7 bases from J, the gap between germline ends came to 9 bases.

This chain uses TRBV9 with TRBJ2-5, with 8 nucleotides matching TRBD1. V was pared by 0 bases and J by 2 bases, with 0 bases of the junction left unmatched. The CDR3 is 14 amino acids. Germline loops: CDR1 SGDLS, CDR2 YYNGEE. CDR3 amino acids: CASSVGQGQETQYF. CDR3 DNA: TGTGCCAGCAGCGTAGGACAGGGGCAAGAGACCCAGTACTTC.

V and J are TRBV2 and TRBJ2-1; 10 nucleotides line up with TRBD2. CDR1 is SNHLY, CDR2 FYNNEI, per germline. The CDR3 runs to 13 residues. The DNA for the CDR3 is TGTGCTGTAGGACTAGCGGAAAACAATGAGCAGTTCTTC. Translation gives CAVGLAENNEQFF. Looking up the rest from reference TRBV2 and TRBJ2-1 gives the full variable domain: EPEVTQTPSHQVTQMGQEVILRCVPISNHLYFYWYRQILGQKVEFLVSFYNNEISEKSEIFDDQFSVERPDGSNFTLKIRSTKLEDSAMYFCAVGLAENNEQFFGPGTRLTVL.

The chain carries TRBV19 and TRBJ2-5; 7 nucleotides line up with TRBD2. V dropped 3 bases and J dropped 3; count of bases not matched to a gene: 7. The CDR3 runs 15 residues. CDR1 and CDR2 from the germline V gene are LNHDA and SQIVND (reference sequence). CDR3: CASSIRDYTKETQYF. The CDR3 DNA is TGTGCCAGTAGTATTAGGGACTACACAAAAGAGACCCAGTACTTC.

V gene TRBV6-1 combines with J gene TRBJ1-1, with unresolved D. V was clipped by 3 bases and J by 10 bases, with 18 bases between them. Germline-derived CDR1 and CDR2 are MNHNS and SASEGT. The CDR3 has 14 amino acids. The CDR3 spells CASSDRVETHGAFF. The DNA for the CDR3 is TGTGCCAGCAGTGATCGTGTGGAAACCCACGGAGCTTTCTTT.

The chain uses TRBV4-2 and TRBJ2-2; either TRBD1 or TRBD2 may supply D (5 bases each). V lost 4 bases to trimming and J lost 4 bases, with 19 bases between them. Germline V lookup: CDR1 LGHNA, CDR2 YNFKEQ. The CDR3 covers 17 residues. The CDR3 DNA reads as TGTGCCAGCAGCCGTGAGGGGACGCCTATCGGCACCGGGGAGCTGTTTTTT. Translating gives CASSREGTPIGTGELFF.

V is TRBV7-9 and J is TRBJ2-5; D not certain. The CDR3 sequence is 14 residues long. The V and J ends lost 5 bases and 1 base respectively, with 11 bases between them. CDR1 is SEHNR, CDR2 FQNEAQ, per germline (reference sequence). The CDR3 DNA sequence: TGTGCCAGCAGCCAGGAGCCTTCCCAAGAGACCCAGTACTTC. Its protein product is CASSQEPSQETQYF. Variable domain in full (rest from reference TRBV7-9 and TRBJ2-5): DTGVSQNPRHKITKRGQNVTFRCDPISEHNRLYWYRQTLGQGPEFLTYFQNEAQLEKSRLLSDRFSAERPKGSFSTLEIQRTEQGDSAMYLCASSQEPSQETQYFGPGTRLLVL.